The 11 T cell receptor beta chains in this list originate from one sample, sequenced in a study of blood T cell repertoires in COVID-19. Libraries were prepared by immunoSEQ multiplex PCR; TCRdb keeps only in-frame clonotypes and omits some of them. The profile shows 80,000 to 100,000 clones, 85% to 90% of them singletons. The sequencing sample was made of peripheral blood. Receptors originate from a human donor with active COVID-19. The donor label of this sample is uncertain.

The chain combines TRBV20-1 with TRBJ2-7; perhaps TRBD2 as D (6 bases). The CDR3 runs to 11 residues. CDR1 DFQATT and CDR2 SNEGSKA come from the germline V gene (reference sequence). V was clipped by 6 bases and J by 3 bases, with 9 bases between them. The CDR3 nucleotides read TGCAGTGCCCCGCGGGACTACGAGCAGTACTTC. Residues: CSAPRDYEQYF.

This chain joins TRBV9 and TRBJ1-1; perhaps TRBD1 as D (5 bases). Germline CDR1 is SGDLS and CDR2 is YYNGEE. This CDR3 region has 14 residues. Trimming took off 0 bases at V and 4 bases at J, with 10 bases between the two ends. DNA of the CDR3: TGTGCCAGCAGCGTAGTTCAGGGTGGCACTGAAGCTTTCTTT. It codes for CASSVVQGGTEAFF.

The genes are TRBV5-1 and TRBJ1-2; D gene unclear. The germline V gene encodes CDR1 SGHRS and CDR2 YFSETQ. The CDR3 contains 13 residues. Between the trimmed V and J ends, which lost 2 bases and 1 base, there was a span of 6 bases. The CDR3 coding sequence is TGCGCCAGCAGCTTCGAGGATAACTATGGCTACACCTTC. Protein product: CASSFEDNYGYTF. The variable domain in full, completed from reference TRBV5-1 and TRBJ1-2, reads KAGVTQTPRYLIKTRGQQVTLSCSPISGHRSVSWYQQTPGQGLQFLFEYFSETQRNKGNFPGRFSGRQFSNSRSEMNVSTLELGDSALYLCASSFEDNYGYTFGSGTRLTVV.

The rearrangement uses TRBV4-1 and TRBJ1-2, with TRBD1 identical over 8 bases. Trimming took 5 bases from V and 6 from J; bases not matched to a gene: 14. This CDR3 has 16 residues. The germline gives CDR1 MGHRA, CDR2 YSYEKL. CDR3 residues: CASSYNPDRAQNGYTF. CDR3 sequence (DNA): TGCGCCAGCAGCTATAACCCGGACAGGGCGCAGAATGGCTACACCTTC.

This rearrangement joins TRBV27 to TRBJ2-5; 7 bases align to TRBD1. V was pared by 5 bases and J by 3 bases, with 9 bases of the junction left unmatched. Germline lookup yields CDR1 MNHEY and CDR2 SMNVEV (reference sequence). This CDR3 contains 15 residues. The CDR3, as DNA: TGTGCCAGCAGTCAGGACAGGATAAAGAAAGAGACCCAGTACTTC. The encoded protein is CASSQDRIKKETQYF.

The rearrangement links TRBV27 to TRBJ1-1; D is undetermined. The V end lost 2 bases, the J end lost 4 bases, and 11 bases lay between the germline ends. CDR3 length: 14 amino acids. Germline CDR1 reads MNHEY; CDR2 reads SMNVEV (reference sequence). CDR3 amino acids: CASSLMSVSTEAFF. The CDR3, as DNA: TGTGCCAGCAGTTTAATGTCTGTGAGCACTGAAGCTTTCTTT.

The CDR3 DNA follows: TGTGCCAGCAGCGTTTCCGGAGATAATTCACCCCTCCACTTT. Translation gives CASSVSGDNSPLHF. The chain uses TRBV9 and TRBJ1-6; D is uncertain. V was shortened by 2 bases and J by 5 bases, with 8 bases between the two germline ends. CDR1 is SGDLS and CDR2 is YYNGEE in the germline V gene. CDR3 length: 14 residues. Together with reference TRBV9 and TRBJ1-6, the CDR3 gives the full variable domain: DSGVTQTPKHLITATGQRVTLRCSPRSGDLSVYWYQQSLDQGLQFLIQYYNGEERAKGNILERFSAQQFPDLHSELNLSSLELGDSALYFCASSVSGDNSPLHFGNGTRLTVT.

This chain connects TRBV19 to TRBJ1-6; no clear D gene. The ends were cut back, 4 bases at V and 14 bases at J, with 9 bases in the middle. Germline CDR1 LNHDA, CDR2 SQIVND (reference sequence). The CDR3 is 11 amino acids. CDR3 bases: TGTGCCAGTAGTAGAGATCTATCCCTCCACTTT. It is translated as CASSRDLSLHF.

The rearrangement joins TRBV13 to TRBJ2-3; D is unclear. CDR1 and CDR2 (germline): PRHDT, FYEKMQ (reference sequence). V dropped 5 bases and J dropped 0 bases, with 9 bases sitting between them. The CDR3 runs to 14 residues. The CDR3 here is CASSGDLSTDTQYF. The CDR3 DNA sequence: TGTGCCAGCAGCGGAGATCTTAGCACAGATACGCAGTATTTT.

In DNA, the CDR3 is TGCGCCAGCAGGCTAATCAACACCGGGGAGCTGTTTTTT. Its translation: CASRLINTGELFF. V and J are TRBV5-1 and TRBJ2-2; D not resolved. Germline assignment: CDR1 SGHRS and CDR2 YFSETQ. The CDR3 contains 13 residues. Between the trimmed V and J ends, which lost 5 bases and 2 bases, there was a span of 7 bases. Full variable domain (outside the CDR3, taken from reference TRBV5-1 and TRBJ2-2): KAGVTQTPRYLIKTRGQQVTLSCSPISGHRSVSWYQQTPGQGLQFLFEYFSETQRNKGNFPGRFSGRQFSNSRSEMNVSTLELGDSALYLCASRLINTGELFFGEGSRLTVL.

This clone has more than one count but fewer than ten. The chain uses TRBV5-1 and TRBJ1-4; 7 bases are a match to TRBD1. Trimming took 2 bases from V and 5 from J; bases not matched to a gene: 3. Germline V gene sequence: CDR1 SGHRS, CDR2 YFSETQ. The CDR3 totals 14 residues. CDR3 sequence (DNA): TGCGCCAGCAGCTTAGCCAGGGGGAATGAAAAACTGTTTTTT. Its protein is CASSLARGNEKLFF.